Each of the 5 T cell receptor beta chains below was sequenced from the same sample in a study of T cells in Graves' hyperthyroidism and ophthalmopathy (dated by TCRdb to about 2019). The library was made by multiplex PCR. Reads for this sample came from an Illumina HiSeq 2000. TCR beta CDR3 regions were amplified from RNA transcripts. The TCR CDR3 was subjected to a first round of RT-PCR using the HTBI primer set and the Qiagen OneStep RT-PCR kit. TCRdb ran its own pipeline on the public reads, namely fastp trimming at Q25 and MiXCR clone calling, and kept in-frame beta chains. Rows matching on CDR3 protein sequence are summarized as one entry with the most common DNA and genes. The sample contains 400,000 or so distinct CDR3 sequences, about 15% of them found a single time. The ten largest account for less than 20% of the sample. Sequencing input: blood. These receptors were obtained from a woman aged 30 to 39 with Graves' ophthalmopathy.

This clonotype was seen repeatedly, ten times or more. The chain links TRBV15 to TRBJ1-5; D perhaps matches TRBD1 (6 bases). V dropped 1 base and J dropped 6 bases, with 16 bases sitting between them. The germline CDR1 and CDR2 sequences are LNHNV and YYDKDF (reference sequence). The CDR3 has 16 residues. DNA of the CDR3: TGTGCCACCAGCAGAGTGGTTGACAGGTTAGGTCAGCCCCAGCATTTT. It yields the protein CATSRVVDRLGQPQHF.

V and J are TRBV20-1 and TRBJ1-2, with unresolved D. The germline CDR1 and CDR2 sequences are DFQATT and SNEGSKA (reference sequence). The CDR3 length is 14 residues. The CDR3 bases are TGCAGGGACCAGAAAGACCGGGGTGCGTGGGGCTACACCTTC. Its translation is CRDQKDRGAWGYTF.

The chain employs TRBV7-3 and TRBJ2-2, with D maybe TRBD2 (5 bases). The CDR3 has 14 residues. Germline CDR1 is SGHTA and CDR2 is FQGTGA. V was clipped by 2 bases and J by 6 bases, with 10 bases between them. CDR3 loop: CASSLGRAPGELFF. Here the CDR3 DNA reads TGTGCCAGCAGCTTAGGGCGGGCCCCCGGGGAGCTGTTTTTT. Full variable domain (remainder filled in from reference TRBV7-3 and TRBJ2-2): GAGVSQTPSNKVTEKGKYVELRCDPISGHTALYWYRQSLGQGPEFLIYFQGTGAADDSGLPNDRFFAVRPEGSVSTLKIQRTERGDSAVYLCASSLGRAPGELFFGEGSRLTVL.

This clonotype was recorded a few times. The chain joins TRBV28 to TRBJ1-1; D unclear. Germline V gene lookup returns CDR1 MDHEN and CDR2 SYDVKM. The length of the CDR3 is 13 residues. V was pared by 8 bases and J by 4 bases, with 14 bases between. This CDR3 is CASDSVGPTEAFF. In DNA form, the CDR3 reads TGTGCCAGCGACTCAGTGGGTCCCACTGAAGCTTTCTTT.

There are many counts of this clonotype. The chain has TRBV7-9 and TRBJ1-6; D might be TRBD1 (6 bases). The germline V and J ends were trimmed by 5 bases and 13 bases, with 12 bases remaining between them. Germline V gives CDR1 SEHNR, CDR2 FQNEAQ (reference sequence). There are 12 residues in the CDR3. The CDR3 nucleotides read TGTGCCAGCAGCCTGGAGGGGGATCCCCTCCACTTT. It encodes CASSLEGDPLHF.